This T cell receptor beta chain emerged from a study of Tregs in tolerant kidney transplant recipients. The study, taken as a whole, reports: For some patients, primers changed over time, blocking nucleotide-level comparison. Donor-specific Treg expansion exceeded global Treg expansion in tolerant patients, suggesting antigen drive.

This clone was counted a few times. No antigen is known for it. Germline CDR1 SGHNT, CDR2 YYREEE (reference sequence). The CDR3 runs to 16 residues. Trimming left V 4 bases short and J 1 base short, with 16 bases between. Data came from immunoSEQ multiplex PCR; TCRdb stores just in-frame clones and leaves some out. The data show 60,000 to 75,000 clones, with approximately 85% seen just once and approximately 2.3% held by the top ten. Unstimulated Tregs (CD4+CD25+CD127-) and CD4+CD25- non-Tregs were sorted from PBMCs. Regulatory T cells were sorted from thawed PBMCs rested overnight at 37°C with 200 IU/ml IL-2.

The gene calls are TRBV5-4 and TRBJ2-3; a possible D gene is TRBD2 (6 bases). This sequence was found in a human donor who received a combined kidney and bone marrow transplant. This specimen was Tregs from blood, taken before the transplant. As DNA, the CDR3 is TGTGCCAGCAGCCGGGAGTTGGTTCAGGGCACAGATACGCAGTATTTT. It translates to CASSRELVQGTDTQYF.